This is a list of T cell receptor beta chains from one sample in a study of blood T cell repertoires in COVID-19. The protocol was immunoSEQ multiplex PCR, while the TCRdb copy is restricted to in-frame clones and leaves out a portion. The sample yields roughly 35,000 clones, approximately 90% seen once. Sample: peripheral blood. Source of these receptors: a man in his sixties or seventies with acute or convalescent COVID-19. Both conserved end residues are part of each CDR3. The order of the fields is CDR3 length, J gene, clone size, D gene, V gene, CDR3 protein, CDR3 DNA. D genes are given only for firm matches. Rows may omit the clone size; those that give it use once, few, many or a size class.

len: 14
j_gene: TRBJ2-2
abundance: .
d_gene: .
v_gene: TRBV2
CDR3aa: CASNGAVNTGELFF
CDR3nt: TGTGCCAGCAATGGGGCGGTGAACACCGGGGAGCTGTTTTTT

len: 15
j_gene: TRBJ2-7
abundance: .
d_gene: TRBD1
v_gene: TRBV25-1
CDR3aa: CASSELTGGGQVQYF
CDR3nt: TGTGCCAGCAGTGAACTGACAGGGGGTGGTCAGGTGCAGTACTTC

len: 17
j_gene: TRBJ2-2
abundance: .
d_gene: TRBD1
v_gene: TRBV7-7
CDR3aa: CASSLRSGQGNTGELFF
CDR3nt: TGTGCTAGCAGCTTACGATCAGGACAGGGGAACACCGGGGAGCTGTTTTTT

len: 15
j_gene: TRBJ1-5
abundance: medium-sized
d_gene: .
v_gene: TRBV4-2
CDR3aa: CASSQAGGGNQPQHF
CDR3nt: TGTGCCAGCAGCCAGGCGGGGGGTGGCAATCAGCCCCAGCATTTT

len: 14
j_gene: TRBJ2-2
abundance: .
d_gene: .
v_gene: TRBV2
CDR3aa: CASIVGTNTGELFF
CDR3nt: TGTGCCAGCATAGTCGGGACGAACACCGGGGAGCTGTTTTTT

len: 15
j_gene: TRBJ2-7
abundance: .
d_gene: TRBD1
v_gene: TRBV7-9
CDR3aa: CASRTTDRVWHEQYF
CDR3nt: TGTGCCAGCAGAACAACTGACAGGGTTTGGCACGAGCAGTACTTC

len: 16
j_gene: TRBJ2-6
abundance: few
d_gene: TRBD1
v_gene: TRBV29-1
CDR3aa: CSVVGQGAAGANVLTF
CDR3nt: TGCAGCGTTGTCGGACAGGGGGCCGCTGGGGCCAACGTCCTGACTTTC

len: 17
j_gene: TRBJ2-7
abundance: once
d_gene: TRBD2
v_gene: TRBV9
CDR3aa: CASSGPHWTSGIYEQYF
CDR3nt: TGTGCCAGCAGCGGCCCCCACTGGACTAGCGGGATCTACGAGCAGTACTTC

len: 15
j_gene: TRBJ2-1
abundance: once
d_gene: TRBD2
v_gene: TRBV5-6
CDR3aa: CASSRTSGVYNEQFF
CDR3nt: TGTGCCAGCAGCAGGACTAGCGGGGTCTACAATGAGCAGTTCTTC

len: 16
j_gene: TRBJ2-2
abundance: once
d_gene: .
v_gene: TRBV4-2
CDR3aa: CASSKPAAEDTGELFF
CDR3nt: TGTGCCAGCAGCAAACCGGCGGCAGAAGACACCGGGGAGCTGTTTTTT

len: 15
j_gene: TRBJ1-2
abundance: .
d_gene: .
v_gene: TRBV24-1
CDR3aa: CATSVASGAVEGYTF
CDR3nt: TGTGCCACCAGTGTCGCGTCAGGGGCAGTGGAAGGCTACACCTTC